The next 9 T cell receptor beta chains were all read from a single sample in a study of T cell repertoires in cytomegalovirus infection. TCRdb used MiXCR to reprocess the reads, holding one entry per CDR3 protein. The sample lists more than 650,000 distinct CDR3 sequences, less than 40% seen once, with roughly 2.9% in the top ten. The sample was PBMCs. These receptors were obtained from a human donor in good health (CMV status not recorded). Some clones in this sample may be carry-over from other donors' samples.

The V gene is TRBV12-5, the J gene TRBJ1-1; no firm D call. The CDR3 length is 13 residues. V was cut by 4 bases and J by 3 bases, with 9 bases left in between. Germline V gene data show CDR1 as LGHNT and CDR2 as FRNRAP. DNA for the CDR3: TGTGCTAGTGGTTCTGACGTGGACACTGAAGCTTTCTTT. Amino acids: CASGSDVDTEAFF.

The genes are TRBV6-1 and TRBJ1-5; 7 bases fit TRBD1. With 7 bases clipped from V and 9 bases from J, the junction kept 12 bases outside the gene matches. This CDR3 comprises 14 residues. The V gene's germline CDR1 is MNHNS and CDR2 SASEGT. CDR3 region: CASTMGRGTMPQHF. In DNA form, the CDR3 reads TGTGCCAGCACAATGGGCAGGGGGACAATGCCCCAGCATTTT.

The chain recombines TRBV20-1 with TRBJ1-1; 8 positions agree with TRBD1. The V gene's germline CDR1 is DFQATT and CDR2 SNEGSKA (reference sequence). Losses at the gene ends were 5 bases for V and 7 bases for J; bases not matched to a gene: 6. CDR3 length: 12 amino acids. CDR3 bases: TGCAGTGCTCGGACAGGGAGGGTTGAAGCTTTCTTT. Translation: CSARTGRVEAFF.

This clonotype was observed a few times. The V call is TRBV6-1, the J call TRBJ2-7; TRBD2 agrees at 8 bases. Germline-derived CDR1 and CDR2 are MNHNS and SASEGT. The CDR3 has 12 amino acids. The junction had 2 bases not matched to a gene; V was cut back by 5 bases and J by 5 bases. DNA for the CDR3: TGTGCCAGCAGTATTAGCGGGAACGAGCAGTACTTC. It is translated as CASSISGNEQYF.

The chain uses TRBV10-1 and TRBJ2-1; TRBD2 agrees at 10 bases. CDR3 length: 14 amino acids. V trimming: 2 bases; J trimming: 10 bases; junction bases outside the gene matches: 5. Germline values: CDR1 WNHNN, CDR2 SYGVQD (reference sequence). CDR3 in amino acids: CASSESGGAREQFF. The CDR3 DNA reads as TGCGCCAGCAGTGAGAGCGGGGGGGCGAGGGAGCAGTTCTTC.

This clonotype was counted a few times. The chain is built from TRBV19 and TRBJ1-5; 10 nucleotides align to TRBD1. V shed 10 bases and J 3 bases; nucleotides not matched to a gene: 9. Germline V CDR1 and CDR2: LNHDA, SQIVND (reference sequence). This CDR3 contains 15 residues. The CDR3 sequence: CATRGQGLDNQPQHF. The CDR3 DNA follows: TGTGCCACCCGGGGACAGGGGCTTGACAATCAGCCCCAGCATTTT.

The J gene is TRBJ2-5, the V gene TRBV7-8; D ambiguous. Germline loops: CDR1 SGHVS, CDR2 FQNEAQ. The CDR3 is 16 amino acids. Trimming left V 0 bases short and J 4 bases short, with 15 bases between. The chain's CDR3 is CASSLAIPGTGETQYF. DNA for the CDR3: TGTGCCAGCAGCTTAGCAATACCTGGAACGGGAGAGACCCAGTACTTC.

Concerning this clonotype: This may be a read error, as it is one base from a much larger clone. Since no conserved phenylalanine or tryptophan closes the CDR3, a read error is the likely cause. This rearrangement joins TRBV7-2 to TRBJ2-5, with TRBD2 as a possible D gene (6 bases). The germline V and J ends were trimmed by 5 bases and 2 bases, with 12 bases remaining between them. The CDR3 contains 14 residues. Germline-derived CDR1 and CDR2 are SGHTA and FQGNSA. The CDR3 sequence: CASSQPGTQETQYL. DNA of the CDR3: TGTGCCAGCAGCCAACCAGGGACTCAAGAGACCCAGTACTTA.

V usage is TRBV11-2 and J usage is TRBJ1-6, with D tentatively TRBD1 (5 bases). The CDR3 has 17 residues. Per the germline V gene, CDR1 is SGHAT and CDR2 is FQNNGV. Trimming shortened V by 5 bases and J by 6 bases, and 20 bases separated the two germline ends. CDR3 region: CASSIRGRRGGNSPLHF. CDR3 nucleotide sequence: TGTGCCAGCAGCATCCGAGGACGACGGGGCGGTAATTCACCCCTCCACTTT.